This is a list of T cell receptor beta chains from one sample in a study of blood T cell repertoires in COVID-19. Measured with immunoSEQ multiplex PCR; TCRdb has only the in-frame clones, and not every one. The repertoire holds 85,000 to 100,000 clones, with roughly 87% as singletons. The source material was peripheral blood. The receptors were gathered from an older woman with COVID-19, enrolled during active disease. Both conserved end residues are part of each CDR3. D genes are given only for firm matches. Clone size is stated in some rows and not others, as once, few, many or a class when expanded.

>TRBV5-1|TRBD2|TRBJ2-3|.
CASTRGGESTDTQYF
TGCGCCAGCACCCGGGGAGGGGAATCCACAGATACGCAGTATTTT
>TRBV4-3|TRBD1|TRBJ1-2|.
CASSPRRTGGHYGYTF
TGCGCCAGCAGCCCCCGGAGGACAGGGGGCCACTATGGCTACACCTTC
>TRBV5-4|.|TRBJ1-6|.
CASSLDLTNNNSPLHF
TGTGCCAGCAGCTTGGACCTGACAAATAATAATTCACCCCTCCACTTT
>TRBV28|TRBD1|TRBJ1-4|.
CASSLGQGAAVTNEKLFF
TGTGCCAGCAGTTTGGGACAGGGGGCGGCGGTAACTAATGAAAAACTGTTTTTT
>TRBV28|TRBD1|TRBJ2-7|.
CASSGDRYYEQYF
TGTGCCAGCAGCGGGGACAGATACTACGAGCAGTACTTC
>TRBV7-9|TRBD1|TRBJ1-1|once
CASSFGTGTMNTEAFF
TGTGCCAGCAGCTTTGGGACAGGGACCATGAACACTGAAGCTTTCTTT
>TRBV10-3|.|TRBJ1-1|.
CAISGGQNMNTEAFF
TGTGCCATCAGTGGAGGGCAGAACATGAACACTGAAGCTTTCTTT
>TRBV6-4|.|TRBJ2-3|.
CASSDPGTDTQYF
TGTGCCAGCAGTGATCCGGGGACAGATACGCAGTATTTT
>TRBV3-1/TRBV3-2|TRBD1|TRBJ1-4|.
CASSTQGTIEKLFF
TGTGCCAGCAGTACACAGGGGACGATAGAAAAACTGTTTTTT
>TRBV7-6|.|TRBJ2-5|.
CASSPERETQYF
TGTGCCAGCAGCCCTGAGCGGGAGACCCAGTACTTC
>TRBV10-3|.|TRBJ1-5|.
CAIRRDTDQPQHF
TGTGCCATCAGACGGGACACCGATCAGCCCCAGCATTTT
>TRBV18|.|TRBJ2-3|.
CASSPILDSTDTQYF
TGTGCCAGCTCTCCAATCCTAGATAGCACAGATACGCAGTATTTT
>TRBV5-4|.|TRBJ1-2|.
CASSLAGGLPGYGYTF
TGTGCCAGCAGCTTGGCCGGGGGGCTTCCCGGCTATGGCTACACCTTC
>TRBV21-1|.|TRBJ1-2|.
CASSTRDRVSWGYTF
TGTGCCAGCAGCACCCGGGACAGGGTCTCGTGGGGCTACACCTTC
>TRBV2|TRBD2|TRBJ2-7|.
CASSVRGAYEQYF
TGTGCCAGCAGTGTACGGGGGGCCTACGAGCAGTACTTC
>TRBV20-1|.|TRBJ1-5|once
CSASGGQPQHF
TGCAGTGCTAGTGGAGGGCAGCCCCAGCATTTT
>TRBV19|TRBD2|TRBJ2-5|.
CASSRPSGGETQYF
TGTGCCAGTAGTAGGCCCAGCGGGGGTGAGACCCAGTACTTC
>TRBV27|TRBD2|TRBJ2-7|.
CASYPRYGGRHYEQYF
TGTGCCAGCTATCCGCGCTATGGCGGGAGACACTACGAGCAGTACTTC
>TRBV6-5|.|TRBJ1-2|.
CASSYTQVPIYGYTF
TGTGCCAGCAGTTACACCCAGGTCCCTATCTATGGCTACACCTTC
>TRBV4-3|.|TRBJ1-1|.
CASSRTTGNTEAFF
TGCGCCAGCAGCCGTACGACAGGGAACACTGAAGCTTTCTTT
>TRBV7-9|.|TRBJ2-7|.
CASSLEGDEQYF
TGTGCCAGCAGCCTGGAAGGGGACGAGCAGTACTTC
>TRBV7-9|TRBD1|TRBJ1-2|.
CASRSQGGYGYTF
TGTGCCAGCAGGTCACAGGGGGGGTATGGCTACACCTTC
>TRBV9|TRBD2|TRBJ2-3|.
CASSVGRGTDTQYF
TGTGCCAGCAGCGTCGGGAGGGGAACAGATACGCAGTATTTT
>TRBV29-1|.|TRBJ2-7|.
CSVDGGTSLYEQYF
TGCAGCGTTGACGGGGGAACGTCGCTTTACGAGCAGTACTTC
>TRBV20-1|.|TRBJ1-1|once
CSARTVTEAFF
TGCAGTGCTAGGACAGTCACTGAAGCTTTCTTT